What follows are 16 T cell receptor beta chains derived from one specimen sequenced in a study of CD8+ T cells in alopecia areata. Sequencing relied on a cDNA template that was reverse transcribed from extracted RNA. Here immunoSEQ multiplex PCR was the method, and the copy in TCRdb shows in-frame clones only, minus some. The top ten clones hold roughly 0.88% of a sample with hundreds of thousands of clones, 45% to 70% of them seen once. Treatment given: oral pan-JAK inhibitor, 5-10 mg twice daily. The sample consisted of CD4+ T cells sorted from blood, taken at roughly week 53, from a patient treated with tofacitinib. The source is a human donor with alopecia areata.

This chain links TRBV30 with TRBJ2-5, with TRBD1 matching 10 bases. The germline V gene encodes CDR1 GTSNPN and CDR2 SVGIG (reference sequence). The V gene end was trimmed by 3 bases and the J gene end by 5 bases; junction bases not matched to a gene: 0. The CDR3 sequence is 12 residues long. As DNA, the CDR3 is TGTGCCTGGAGGACAGGGGGCGAGACCCAGTACTTC. Translation: CAWRTGGETQYF.

The genes are TRBV27 and TRBJ2-7, with 7 bases fitting TRBD1. CDR3 size: 14 residues. J gave up 3 bases and V 5 bases, and 7 bases lay outside the gene matches. CDR1 and CDR2 from the germline V gene are MNHEY and SMNVEV (reference sequence). The CDR3: CASSVGQVNYEQYF. In DNA, the CDR3 is TGTGCCAGCAGTGTCGGACAGGTCAACTACGAGCAGTACTTC.

The chain links TRBV5-1 to TRBJ2-5; a weak D match, TRBD2 (5 bases). The length of the CDR3 is 15 residues. CDR1 is SGHRS and CDR2 is YFSETQ in the germline V gene. V was pared by 0 bases and J by 5 bases, with 14 bases between. CDR3 protein: CASSLGRGVWETQYF. In DNA, the CDR3 is TGCGCCAGCAGCTTGGGACGGGGAGTTTGGGAGACCCAGTACTTC.

This clone came up a few times. The rearrangement links TRBV4-3 to TRBJ2-3; no clear D. The CDR3 is 14 residues long. From germline, CDR1 is LGHNA and CDR2 YSLEER. Deletions cut 1 base from V and 5 bases from J, with 10 bases between. CDR3 sequence (DNA): TGCGCCAGCAGCCAAGGGGAACACAAAGATACGCAGTATTTT. Amino acids: CASSQGEHKDTQYF.

This chain's CDR3 is CASSSRNRLGSYNEQFF. CDR3 DNA: TGTGCCAGCAGCTCCCGAAACAGGCTAGGCTCCTACAATGAGCAGTTCTTC. The genes are TRBV11-2 and TRBJ2-1, with a possible D match to TRBD1 (5 bases). V was cut by 4 bases and J by 0 bases, with 16 bases left in between. The V gene's germline CDR1 is SGHAT and CDR2 FQNNGV. This CDR3 has 17 amino acids. The full variable domain, rest sourced from reference TRBV11-2 and TRBJ2-1, is EAGVAQSPRYKIIEKRQSVAFWCNPISGHATLYWYQQILGQGPKLLIQFQNNGVVDDSQLPKDRFSAERLKGVDSTLKIQPAKLEDSAVYLCASSSRNRLGSYNEQFFGPGTRLTVL.

This sequence joins TRBV30 and TRBJ1-1; D unresolved. Germline V gene data show CDR1 as GTSNPN and CDR2 as SVGIG (reference sequence). This CDR3 has 16 residues. Trimming removed 0 bases from V and 4 bases from J, with 18 bases in between. CDR3 in amino acids: CAWSVVPPPGPTEAFF. As DNA, the CDR3 is TGTGCCTGGAGTGTAGTACCCCCCCCAGGACCCACTGAAGCTTTCTTT.

This clone was detected a few times. The CDR3 reads CASSQRGRISGANVLTF. The CDR3 DNA reads TGCGCCAGCAGTCAGCGCGGACGGATCTCTGGGGCCAACGTCCTGACTTTC. The chain uses TRBV23-1 and TRBJ2-6; D unclear. TRBV23-1 is an open reading frame, and its role is uncertain. The CDR3 contains 17 residues. V was cut by 3 bases and J by 0 bases, with 12 bases left in between.

The chain combines TRBV30 with TRBJ2-1; D uncertain. Germline-derived CDR1 and CDR2 are GTSNPN and SVGIG (reference sequence). V was clipped by 5 bases and J by 5 bases, with 13 bases between them. CDR3 length equals 13 residues. CDR3 in DNA: TGTGCCTGGGATGTCCTGAGAAACAATGAGCAGTTCTTC. Protein: CAWDVLRNNEQFF. Filled out from reference TRBV30 and TRBJ2-1, the complete variable domain reads SQTIHQWPATLVQPVGSPLSLECTVEGTSNPNLYWYRQAAGRGLQLLFYSVGIGQISSEVPQNLSASRPQDRQFILSSKKLLLSDSGFYLCAWDVLRNNEQFFGPGTRLTVL.

CDR3 in DNA: TGTGCCAGCAGTGGGGGAGGGGACCCACTATACAATGAGCAGTTCTTC. It translates to CASSGGGDPLYNEQFF. The chain couples TRBV9 to TRBJ2-1; TRBD2 matches at 7 bases. Unmatched junction bases numbered 12, after V lost 5 bases and J lost 4 bases. CDR1 is SGDLS, CDR2 YYNGEE, per germline. The CDR3 extends over 16 amino acids.

V gene TRBV13 combines with J gene TRBJ1-1; D is undetermined. The germline V gene has CDR1 PRHDT and CDR2 FYEKMQ (reference sequence). This CDR3 spans 15 amino acids. V was clipped by 5 bases and J by 0 bases, with 13 bases between them. CDR3: CASSLGEIMNTEAFF. The CDR3, as DNA: TGTGCCAGCAGCCTCGGGGAGATCATGAACACTGAAGCTTTCTTT.

A note on this clone: The same CDR3 can be traced to other DNA sequences in this sample. The chain links TRBV30 to TRBJ2-7; D not certain. This CDR3 is 11 amino acids long. Trimming took off 5 bases at V and 3 bases at J, with 8 bases between the two ends. The germline V gene encodes CDR1 GTSNPN and CDR2 SVGIG (reference sequence). The CDR3 loop reads CAWSRSYEQYF. DNA for the CDR3: TGTGCCTGGTCAAGGAGCTACGAGCAGTACTTC. Filled out from reference TRBV30 and TRBJ2-7, the complete variable domain reads SQTIHQWPATLVQPVGSPLSLECTVEGTSNPNLYWYRQAAGRGLQLLFYSVGIGQISSEVPQNLSASRPQDRQFILSSKKLLLSDSGFYLCAWSRSYEQYFGPGTRLTVT.

A remark on this clone: Within the sample, other DNA sequences also encode this same CDR3. V and J are TRBV30 and TRBJ1-1, with D hard to call. Germline V gene sequence: CDR1 GTSNPN, CDR2 SVGIG (reference sequence). V was cut by 0 bases and J by 1 base, with 9 bases left in between. The CDR3 loop spans 14 amino acids. CDR3 nucleotides: TGTGCCTGGAGTGTACGAGGTACGAACACTGAAGCTTTCTTT. Amino acids: CAWSVRGTNTEAFF.

The genes are TRBV6-5 and TRBJ1-6; 7 nucleotides align to TRBD1. V shed 4 bases and J 7 bases; nucleotides not matched to a gene: 4. The CDR3 length is 14 residues. Germline V gene sequence: CDR1 MNHEY, CDR2 SVGAGI. The CDR3 DNA sequence: TGTGCCAGCAGTTCGACAGGGCGAAATTCACCCCTCCACTTT. It translates to CASSSTGRNSPLHF.

The chain uses TRBV11-3 and TRBJ2-2, with TRBD2 identical over 7 bases. The CDR3 length is 19 residues. Germline-derived CDR1 and CDR2 are SGHNT and YENEEA. V shed 4 bases and J 7 bases; nucleotides not matched to a gene: 21. CDR3 residues: CASSSTNGRDYNLGGELFF. CDR3 nucleotide sequence: TGTGCCAGCAGCTCAACGAACGGCCGGGACTACAATTTAGGCGGGGAGCTGTTTTTT. Full variable domain (remainder filled in from reference TRBV11-3 and TRBJ2-2): EAGVVQSPRYKIIEKKQPVAFWCNPISGHNTLYWYLQNLGQGPELLIRYENEEAVDDSQLPKDRFSAERLKGVDSTLKIQPAELGDSAVYLCASSSTNGRDYNLGGELFFGEGSRLTVL.

J is TRBJ1-1 and V is TRBV5-1; D may be TRBD1 (6 bases). Germline CDR1 is SGHRS and CDR2 is YFSETQ. CDR3 length equals 12 residues. Trimming took off 4 bases at V and 10 bases at J, with 14 bases between the two ends. The CDR3 sequence: CASSLQGAAAFF. CDR3 nucleotide sequence: TGCGCCAGCAGCCTACAGGGTGCCGCAGCTTTCTTT.

In the case of this clone: This CDR3 is also generated by other DNA sequences in the sample. The rearrangement links TRBV29-1 to TRBJ2-7, with 11 positions matching TRBD1. Germline assignment: CDR1 SQVTM and CDR2 ANQGSEA. The V gene end was trimmed by 1 base and the J gene end by 5 bases; junction bases not matched to a gene: 4. This CDR3 region has 14 residues. This CDR3 reads CSVEGGQGANEQYF. CDR3 nucleotides: TGCAGCGTTGAAGGCGGACAGGGGGCGAACGAGCAGTACTTC.